This record concerns one T cell receptor beta chain sequence. Other DNA sequences in the same sample also yield this CDR3. All the donors were Caucasian adults who lived in Nashville, Tennessee. These data originate in a study of shared clonotypes between healthy human individuals. The table came from immunoSEQ multiplex PCR; TCRdb's copy has only in-frame clones and leaves some out. The sample has 2.3 million or so clones; 93% are singletons. Germline CDR1 and CDR2: KGHSH and LQKENI. CDR3 length equals 15 residues. V lost 8 bases to trimming and J lost 1 base; unmatched junction nucleotides: 6. This TCR was sampled from a man younger than 35 in good health. Some clones in this sample may be carry-over from other donors' samples. The source material was naive CD4+ T cells from PBMCs. The subset: CD45RA+ positively selected. V gene TRBV18 combines with J gene TRBJ2-3; 10 bases fit TRBD2. This chain's CDR3 is CASQPLAGGTDTQYF. In DNA, the CDR3 is TGTGCCAGCCAACCCCTAGCGGGAGGCACAGATACGCAGTATTTT.